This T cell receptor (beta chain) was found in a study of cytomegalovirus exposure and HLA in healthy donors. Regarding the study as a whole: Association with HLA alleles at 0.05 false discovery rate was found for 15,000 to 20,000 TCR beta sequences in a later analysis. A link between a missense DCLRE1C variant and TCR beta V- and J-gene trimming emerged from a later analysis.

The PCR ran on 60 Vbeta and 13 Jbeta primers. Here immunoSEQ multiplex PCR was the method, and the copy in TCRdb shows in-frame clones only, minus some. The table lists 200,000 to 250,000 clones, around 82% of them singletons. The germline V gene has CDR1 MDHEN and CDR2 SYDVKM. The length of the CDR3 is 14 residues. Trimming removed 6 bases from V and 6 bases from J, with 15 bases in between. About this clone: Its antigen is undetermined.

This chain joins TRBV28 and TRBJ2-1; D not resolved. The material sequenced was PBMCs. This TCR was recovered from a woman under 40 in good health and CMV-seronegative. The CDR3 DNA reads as TGTGCCAGCAGCAGATCTCCCGTCTCCAATGAGCAGTTCTTC. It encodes CASSRSPVSNEQFF.